This T cell receptor beta chain derives from a study of OX40 agonist ivuxolimab in advanced cancers. Study observations and caveats: Among the least clonally expanded were partial responders at 0.1-3.0 mg/kg.

Clones were read by immunoSEQ multiplex PCR, and TCRdb kept only the in-frame ones, dropping some. This sample has fewer than 85,000 clones; 88% occur once, and the top ten carry approximately 0.81%. In the case of this clone: Its specificity is unknown.

With baseline, cycle 4 day 1, and cycle 7 day 1 as timepoints, blood was sampled. Germline V gene sequence: CDR1 SGHTA, CDR2 FQGNSA. The CDR3 is made up of 15 amino acids. J gave up 5 bases and V 5 bases, and 9 bases lay outside the gene matches. The specimen comprised CD4+ or CD8+ T cells sorted from blood, sampled in a trial of the OX40 agonist ivuxolimab. The chain joins TRBV7-2 to TRBJ2-1, with 7 bases that match TRBD2. This receptor was obtained from an adult with an advanced solid tumor such as melanoma, head and neck, liver or kidney cancer. The CDR3 spells CASSQTGTTHNEQFF. Written as DNA, the CDR3 is TGTGCCAGCAGCCAGACCGGGACTACCCACAATGAGCAGTTCTTC.